This record concerns one TCR beta chain sequence. Germline-derived CDR1 and CDR2 are SGHTA and FQGNSA. V gave up 3 bases and J gave up 4 bases, with 9 bases separating them. CDR3 size: 13 residues. The data stem from a study of cytomegalovirus exposure and HLA in healthy donors. PCR was performed using 60 Vbeta and 13 Jbeta primers. TCRdb's copy holds only in-frame clones and misses some; the assay was immunoSEQ multiplex PCR. The sample consists of about 190,000 clones, around 80% of them appearing once. This sequence originates from a man aged 35 to 55 in good health and CMV-seropositive. The chain joins TRBV7-2 to TRBJ1-1, with D hard to call. Sequencing input: PBMCs. The CDR3 DNA reads TGTGCCAGCAGCTTCATGGGGAGCACTGAAGCTTTCTTT. It codes for CASSFMGSTEAFF. Full variable domain (rest looked up from reference TRBV7-2 and TRBJ1-1): GAGVSQSPSNKVTEKGKDVELRCDPISGHTALYWYRQSLGQGLEFLIYFQGNSAPDKSGLPSDRFSAERTGGSVSTLTIQRTQQEDSAVYLCASSFMGSTEAFFGQGTRLTVV.